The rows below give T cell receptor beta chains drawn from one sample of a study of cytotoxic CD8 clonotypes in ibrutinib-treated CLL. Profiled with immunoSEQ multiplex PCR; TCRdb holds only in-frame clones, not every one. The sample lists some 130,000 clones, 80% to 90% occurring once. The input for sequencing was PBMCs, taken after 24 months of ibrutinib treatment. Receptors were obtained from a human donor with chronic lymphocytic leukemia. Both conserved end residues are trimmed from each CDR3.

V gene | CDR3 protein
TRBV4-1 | ASSQGLASRTGELF
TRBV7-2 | ASSPALVAGDNEQF
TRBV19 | ASSRNGQGTPYTQY
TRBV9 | ASSGKRIQWETQY
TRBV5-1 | ASRAGTGAYEQY
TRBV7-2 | ASSPHPQGQGYT
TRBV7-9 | ASSLPGDAAGNTIY
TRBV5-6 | ASSMGGGRVRPGANVLT
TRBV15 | ATSGPGADNEKLF
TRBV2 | ASSELGSYGYT
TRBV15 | ATSTDIFSNQPQH
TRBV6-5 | ASTHRGRANEKLF
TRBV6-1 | ASGRDRVYEQY